This paragraph covers one T cell receptor (beta chain) sequence. These data come from a study of blood T cell repertoires in COVID-19. Study summary: T cells, B-cell-depleted T cells, or PBMCs supplied cDNA or gDNA.

The data were produced by immunoSEQ multiplex PCR, yet TCRdb's version contains in-frame clones alone and is incomplete. The table has around 110,000 clones, roughly 77% seen once. The CDR3 is 15 residues long. V shed 8 bases and J 3 bases; nucleotides not matched to a gene: 11. Germline-derived CDR1 and CDR2 are LNHDA and SQIVND (reference sequence). The sample consisted of peripheral blood. The sequence derives from a man in his fifties or sixties with active or convalescent COVID-19. The V call is TRBV19, the J call TRBJ2-7; TRBD1 aligns across 9 bases. The CDR3 region has the DNA TGTGCCAGTGGGGCTGGAGGGACAGGGATCTACGAGCAGTACTTC. It yields the protein CASGAGGTGIYEQYF.